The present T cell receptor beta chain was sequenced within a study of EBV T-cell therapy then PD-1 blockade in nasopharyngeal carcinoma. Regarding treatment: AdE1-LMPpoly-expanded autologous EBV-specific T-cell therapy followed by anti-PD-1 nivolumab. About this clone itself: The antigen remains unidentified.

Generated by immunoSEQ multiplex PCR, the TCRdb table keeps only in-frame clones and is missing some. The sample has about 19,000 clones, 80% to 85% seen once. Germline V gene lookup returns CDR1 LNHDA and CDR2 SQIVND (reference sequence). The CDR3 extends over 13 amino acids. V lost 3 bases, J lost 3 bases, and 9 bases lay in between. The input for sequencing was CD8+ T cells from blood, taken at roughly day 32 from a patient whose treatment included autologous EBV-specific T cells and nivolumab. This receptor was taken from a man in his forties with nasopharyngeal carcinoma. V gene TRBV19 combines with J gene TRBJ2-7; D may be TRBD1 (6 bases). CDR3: CASSIPDSYEQYF. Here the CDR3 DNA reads TGTGCCAGTAGTATTCCGGACAGCTACGAGCAGTACTTC.